The 21 T cell receptor beta chains below were found in one sample sequenced in a study of blood T cells in healthy people across ages. Combining a sample-barcoded 5' primer with a J-beta primer mix, a second PCR ran for about 6 to 11 cycles. In TCRdb, the 5' RACE reads were re-called with MiXCR into one record per CDR3 protein. The sample includes about a million distinct CDR3 sequences, 51% seen only once; the top ten take about 22%. The sequenced sample consisted of blood. These TCRs come from a woman aged 60-75 years in good health.

There are a few counts of this clonotype. V and J are TRBV12-3 or TRBV12-4 and TRBJ2-5; D is perhaps TRBD2 (5 bases). V was shortened by 5 bases and J by 5 bases, with 18 bases between the two germline ends. The CDR3 length is 15 residues. The CDR3 is CASSPLIAQVETQYF. The CDR3, as DNA: TGTGCCAGCAGTCCGTTGATAGCGCAGGTGGAGACCCAGTACTTC.

This clonotype was observed a few times. The genes are TRBV12-3 or TRBV12-4 and TRBJ1-4, with D unclear. Trimming shortened V by 4 bases and J by 3 bases, and 6 bases separated the two germline ends. The CDR3 length is 13 residues. The DNA of the CDR3 is TGTGCCAGCAGTTCCTTAGCTAATGAAAAACTGTTTTTT. Translated, it gives CASSSLANEKLFF.

The chain joins TRBV27 to TRBJ1-2; 10 bases align to TRBD1. The CDR3 is made up of 14 amino acids. The trim removed 4 bases at V and 4 bases at J, leaving 3 bases unmatched. Germline V gene data show CDR1 as MNHEY and CDR2 as SMNVEV (reference sequence). The chain's CDR3 is CASSSDRGIYGYTF. CDR3 sequence (DNA): TGTGCCAGCAGTTCGGACAGGGGGATCTATGGCTACACCTTC.

This clonotype showed up many times. V usage is TRBV28 and J usage is TRBJ1-5, with D possibly being TRBD1 (5 bases). This CDR3 has 17 amino acids. Trimming pared 6 bases from V and 0 bases from J, leaving 18 bases between. From germline, CDR1 is MDHEN and CDR2 SYDVKM. In nucleotides, the CDR3 is TGTGCCAGCAGCTGGGGGGGTCCTTCAAATAGCAATCAGCCCCAGCATTTT. This gives the protein CASSWGGPSNSNQPQHF. Variable domain in full (rest from reference TRBV28 and TRBJ1-5): DVKVTQSSRYLVKRTGEKVFLECVQDMDHENMFWYRQDPGLGLRLIYFSYDVKMKEKGDIPEGYSVSREKKERFSLILESASTNQTSMYLCASSWGGPSNSNQPQHFGDGTRLSIL.

This clonotype was recorded only once. A read error is possible here, since a much larger clone lies one base away. V gene TRBV6-2 or TRBV6-3 combines with J gene TRBJ2-6, with D perhaps TRBD1 (5 bases). The CDR3 contains 14 residues. CDR1 is MNHEY, CDR2 SVGEGT, per germline. In DNA, the CDR3 is TGTGCCGGAAAACAGAGCTCTGGGGCCAACGTCCAGACTTTC. It yields the protein CAGKQSSGANVQTF.

The chain uses TRBV20-1 and TRBJ1-2; D call uncertain. The germline CDR1 and CDR2 sequences are DFQATT and SNEGSKA (reference sequence). The ends were cut back, 3 bases at V and 4 bases at J, with 9 bases in the middle. There are 12 residues in the CDR3. The CDR3 region has the DNA TGCAGTGCTAGGGAGGGAGGCTATGGCTACACCTTC. As protein: CSAREGGYGYTF.

CDR3 sequence reads: CSARTSGGRGEQYF. In DNA, the CDR3 is TGCAGTGCTAGAACTAGCGGGGGGCGAGGGGAGCAGTACTTC. The chain carries TRBV20-1 and TRBJ2-4; TRBD2 agrees at 12 bases. The CDR3 is 14 amino acids. Trimming cost V 2 bases and J 13 bases; bases outside gene matches: 9. Germline CDR1 reads DFQATT; CDR2 reads SNEGSKA (reference sequence).

J is TRBJ1-5 and V is TRBV15; the D is unclear. Germline V gene sequence: CDR1 LNHNV, CDR2 YYDKDF (reference sequence). Trimming pared 0 bases from V and 4 bases from J, leaving 13 bases between. The CDR3 runs 16 residues. For the CDR3, the DNA is TGTGCCACCAGCAGAGATCGAGGGTTTGCGAATCAGCCCCAGCATTTT. This gives the protein CATSRDRGFANQPQHF.

There are a few counts of this clonotype. The gene calls are TRBV4-3 and TRBJ1-5; D call uncertain. With 0 bases removed from V and 6 bases from J, the gap between germline ends came to 12 bases. CDR3 length: 15 residues. Germline V gene lookup returns CDR1 LGHNA and CDR2 YSLEER. The CDR3 reads CASSQDLTGAQPQHF. Here the CDR3 DNA reads TGCGCCAGCAGCCAAGATTTGACGGGCGCTCAGCCCCAGCATTTT.

The chain joins TRBV7-6 to TRBJ2-7, with D unclear. CDR3 size: 14 residues. V was trimmed by 5 bases and J by 5 bases, leaving 16 bases between them. Germline V gene lookup returns CDR1 SGHVS and CDR2 FNYEAQ. In DNA, the CDR3 is TGTGCCAGCAGCCCCAAGACCTATAGAGACGAGCAGTACTTC. Translation: CASSPKTYRDEQYF.

This clonotype has a count of ten or more. V usage is TRBV7-2 and J usage is TRBJ2-5; no definite D call. The end of the DNA fits TRBJ2-3 better, so the J call may be wrong. The CDR3 is 11 amino acids. Per germline, CDR1 SGHTA and CDR2 FQGNSA. CDR3 sequence: CASSSTGTQYF. DNA for the CDR3: TGTGCCAGCAGTTCCACGGGTACGCAGTATTTT.

In this sample, this clonotype turned up once. This may come from a read error, since a much larger clone is one base off. The chain recombines TRBV7-2 with TRBJ2-1; 14 nucleotides line up with TRBD2. Trimming cost V 5 bases and J 15 bases; bases outside gene matches: 9. Looked up from germline, CDR1 is SGHTA and CDR2 is FQGNSA. There are 14 residues in the CDR3. The CDR3 DNA is TGTGCCAGCAGCGCCGGGACTAGCGGGAGAAGGCGGTTCTTC. It codes for CASSAGTSGRRRFF.

The gene calls are TRBV7-8 and TRBJ2-1; tentative D call: TRBD1 (6 bases). This CDR3 contains 11 residues. V was clipped by 1 base and J by 15 bases, with 10 bases between them. CDR1 and CDR2 (germline): SGHVS, FQNEAQ. CDR3 amino acids: CASSLDRDLFF. The CDR3 DNA follows: TGTGCCAGCAGCTTAGACAGGGACCTGTTCTTC.

This clonotype appeared a single time. The V and J genes are TRBV24-1 and TRBJ2-1; 8 bases are a match to TRBD1. This CDR3 is built from 19 residues. Trimming took 4 bases from V and 1 from J; bases not matched to a gene: 14. CDR1 KGHDR and CDR2 SFDVKD come from the germline V gene. In DNA form, the CDR3 reads TGTGCCACCAGTGACTCCCTGGTGCAGGGGGCTATTTCCTACAATGAGCAGTTCTTC. Translating gives CATSDSLVQGAISYNEQFF.

The rearrangement joins TRBV20-1 to TRBJ1-2; maybe TRBD1 (5 bases). Trimming took off 6 bases at V and 4 bases at J, with 21 bases between the two ends. Germline CDR1 is DFQATT and CDR2 is SNEGSKA (reference sequence). The CDR3 totals 15 residues. The CDR3 sequence is CSAPGLGKRGYGYTF. In nucleotides, the CDR3 is TGCAGTGCCCCCGGCTTAGGGAAAAGGGGCTATGGCTACACCTTC.

The chain employs TRBV12-3 or TRBV12-4 and TRBJ1-2; 7 positions match TRBD1. Losses at the gene ends were 6 bases for V and 5 bases for J; bases not matched to a gene: 6. This CDR3 is built from 13 residues. In nucleotides, the CDR3 is TGTGCCAGCAGACGGGGACAGTTTTATGGCTACACCTTC. This translates into CASRRGQFYGYTF.

V is TRBV6-4 and J is TRBJ2-7; 9 positions match TRBD2. Germline CDR1 and CDR2: MRHNA and SNTAGT. There are 16 residues in the CDR3. V trimming: 0 bases; J trimming: 5 bases; junction bases outside the gene matches: 8. The CDR3 loop reads CASSDSGIAGDHEQYF. CDR3 DNA: TGTGCCAGCAGTGACTCCGGAATAGCGGGAGACCACGAGCAGTACTTC.

V usage is TRBV6-1 and J usage is TRBJ2-5, with TRBD1 matching 8 bases. The J call is uncertain, as TRBJ2-7 better fits the DNA end. CDR3 length equals 14 residues. Germline CDR1 MNHNS, CDR2 SASEGT. CDR3 coding DNA: TGTGCCAGCAGTGAAGCGGACAGGGTCTACGAGCAGTACTTC. This sequence encodes CASSEADRVYEQYF.

Turning to this clonotype: Germline is not matched at one junction end, which may reflect a read error. This chain connects TRBV6-2 or TRBV6-3 to TRBJ2-3; D is uncertain. The CDR3 spans 13 residues. Germline values: CDR1 MNHEY, CDR2 SVGEGT. The CDR3, as DNA: TGTGCCAGCAGTGACTCGAAACCGGATACGCAGTATTTT. Amino acids: CASSDSKPDTQYF.

This chain uses TRBV5-1 with TRBJ2-1; 11 bases align to TRBD2. V lost 5 bases to trimming and J lost 8 bases; unmatched junction nucleotides: 6. This CDR3 spans 14 amino acids. Germline CDR1 and CDR2: SGHRS and YFSETQ. CDR3 sequence: CASSPPSGRYEQFF. CDR3 sequence (DNA): TGCGCCAGCAGTCCCCCTAGCGGGAGGTATGAGCAGTTCTTC.

V is TRBV5-1 and J is TRBJ2-7; the match to TRBD1 covers 8 bases. The tail of the sequence fits TRBJ2-5 better, so the J call may be wrong. The CDR3 is 14 residues long. Germline V gene lookup returns CDR1 SGHRS and CDR2 YFSETQ. CDR3 DNA: TGCGCCAGCAGATATACAGGGGGAAAAGAGACCCAGTACTTC. Residues: CASRYTGGKETQYF.